The rows below give T cell receptor beta chains drawn from one sample of a study of PD-L1 blockade in urothelial cancer. Clones were sequenced by immunoSEQ multiplex PCR, and TCRdb holds only the in-frame ones, with some missing. The repertoire holds about 41,000 clones, 70% to 90% seen once, with 2.6% in the top ten. The sample in question was PBMCs, obtained around atezolizumab (anti-PD-L1) treatment. Receptors originate from a man aged 65 to 85 with urothelial cancer. The CDR3 runs from the conserved cysteine through the conserved F or W. The order of the fields is clone size, V gene, D gene, CDR3 length, J gene, CDR3 DNA, CDR3 protein. A D gene is named only where the DNA matches it firmly. Only some rows state a clone size, as once, few, many or a class for expanded clones.

NA	TRBV19	TRBD1	15	TRBJ2-1	TGTGCCAGTAGCGGCGGGACAGGGCTCTACAATGAGCAGTTCTTC	CASSGGTGLYNEQFF
NA	TRBV11-1	TRBD2	15	TRBJ2-7	TGTGCCAGCAGCTCTAGGACTAGCGGGTTCAACGAGCAGTACTTC	CASSSRTSGFNEQYF
NA	TRBV29-1	TRBD2	15	TRBJ2-1	TGCAGCGTTGCTCGGCTAGCGGGAGAAAACGGTGAGCAGTTCTTC	CSVARLAGENGEQFF
NA	TRBV30	NA	14	TRBJ1-5	TGTGCCTGGAGTGCCGCGAGCCAAAATCAGCCCCAGCATTTT	CAWSAASQNQPQHF
NA	TRBV21-1	NA	15	TRBJ1-5	TGTGCCAGCAGCAAAGTGAAAGCGAACAATCAGCCCCAGCATTTT	CASSKVKANNQPQHF
few	TRBV28	NA	11	TRBJ1-1	TGTGCCAGCAGACTTAACACTGAAGCTTTCTTT	CASRLNTEAFF
once	TRBV6-5	TRBD2	16	TRBJ2-3	TGTGCCAGCAGTTACCGGACTAGCGGGAGCGCAGATACGCAGTATTTT	CASSYRTSGSADTQYF
NA	TRBV19	NA	17	TRBJ1-5	TGTGCCAGTAGTATAGATACTGACTCGAGGACATTAGGGCCCCAGCATTTT	CASSIDTDSRTLGPQHF
NA	TRBV19	TRBD1	13	TRBJ2-5	TGTGCCAGTGGGACAGTCTGGAAAGAGACCCAGTACTTC	CASGTVWKETQYF
NA	TRBV19	TRBD2	17	TRBJ2-2	TGTGCCAGTAGTACTCCCGGACTAGCGGGACACACCGGGGAGCTGTTTTTT	CASSTPGLAGHTGELFF
NA	TRBV7-9	TRBD1	14	TRBJ1-4	TGTGCCAGCAGGGCTAGGACAGGGAATGAAAAACTGTTTTTT	CASRARTGNEKLFF
NA	TRBV7-2	TRBD1	19	TRBJ2-6	TGTGCCAGCAGCAGCCGCTCGGGACAGGGAACATTCGGGGCCAACGTCCTGACTTTC	CASSSRSGQGTFGANVLTF
few	TRBV27	NA	13	TRBJ1-1	TGTGCCAGCAGTTTATCCAGGGACACTGAAGCTTTCTTT	CASSLSRDTEAFF
NA	TRBV30	NA	16	TRBJ2-6	TGTGCCTGGAGCCCCCGGTCAGGGCCTGGGGCCAACGTCCTGACTTTC	CAWSPRSGPGANVLTF
NA	TRBV19	NA	13	TRBJ2-3	TGTGCCAGTAGTAGCGGACTCACAGATACGCAGTATTTT	CASSSGLTDTQYF
few	TRBV19	TRBD1	15	TRBJ1-5	TGTGCCAGTAGTATTAGGGCGACAGGGGATCAGCCCCAGCATTTT	CASSIRATGDQPQHF
NA	TRBV19	NA	13	TRBJ2-7	TGTGCCAGCTCCTTCAGGGCTCAACTAGAGCAGTACTTC	CASSFRAQLEQYF
few	TRBV29-1	NA	14	TRBJ1-1	TGCAGCTCCCGGAGGGCAGGGGAGGGTACTGAAGCTTTCTTT	CSSRRAGEGTEAFF
NA	TRBV2	TRBD1	17	TRBJ2-5	TGTGCCAGCAGACCTACCCCTGGGACAGGGCGGGGGGAGACCCAGTACTTC	CASRPTPGTGRGETQYF
NA	TRBV10-1	NA	14	TRBJ2-5	TGCGCCAGCAGCCCAACAGGGACCCAAGAGACCCAGTACTTC	CASSPTGTQETQYF
NA	TRBV5-1	TRBD1	15	TRBJ2-7	TGCGCCAGCAGCAGGAGCGGGACAGGGGGCCTCGAGCAGTACTTC	CASSRSGTGGLEQYF
NA	TRBV2	TRBD1	12	TRBJ2-7	TGTGCCAGCAGTACCGGGACAGGGGGACTGGTCTTC	CASSTGTGGLVF
NA	TRBV18	TRBD2	14	TRBJ2-5	TGTGCCAGCTCCCGGGGACTAGCGGGAGAGACCCAGTACTTC	CASSRGLAGETQYF
NA	TRBV6-6	NA	11	TRBJ2-1	TGTGCCAGTCGGGTCAACAATGAGCAGTTCTTC	CASRVNNEQFF
NA	TRBV7-9	TRBD2	15	TRBJ2-1	TGTGCCAGCAGCAGCGGACTAGCGGGTTACAATGAGCAGTTCTTC	CASSSGLAGYNEQFF
NA	TRBV5-1	TRBD2	15	TRBJ2-1	TGCGCCAGCAGCGCGGGGGGGACGTCGTACAATGAGCAGTTCTTC	CASSAGGTSYNEQFF
NA	TRBV10-3	NA	15	TRBJ1-1	TGTGCCATCAGTGAGTCGACTCCGGGGAACACTGAAGCTTTCTTT	CAISESTPGNTEAFF
NA	TRBV10-3	TRBD1	14	TRBJ2-7	TGTGCCATCAGTGAGTTTAGGGGGCCGTACGAGCAGTACTTC	CAISEFRGPYEQYF